This T cell receptor (beta chain) is drawn from a study of neurological immune-mediated disorders. Germline V gene sequence: CDR1 GTSNPN, CDR2 SVGIG (reference sequence). The CDR3 spans 14 residues. Deletions cut 5 bases from V and 0 bases from J, with 12 bases between. TCRdb analysed the 5' RACE reads with MiXCR anew, one entry per CDR3 protein. Of around 13,000 distinct CDR3 sequences listed, around 9.3% are singletons. Study findings and constraints: CDR3 amino acid sequences of expanded clones were not shared across subjects, a result suggesting private repertoires in all groups.

Ten or more counts support this clonotype. What it binds is not known. The V and J genes are TRBV30 and TRBJ2-3; D uncertain. This receptor was taken from a woman in her 40s in good health. Sequences were obtained from PBMCs. CDR3 loop: CAWLSLTSTDTQYF. In nucleotides, the CDR3 is TGTGCCTGGCTTTCATTGACTAGCACAGATACGCAGTATTTT.